This passage covers 21 T cell receptor beta chains from one sample sequenced in a study of blood T cell repertoires in COVID-19. Method: immunoSEQ multiplex PCR; TCRdb's copy keeps in-frame clones and lacks some. The sample lists around 140,000 clones, approximately 88% seen once, with about 10% in the top ten. Sequenced input: peripheral blood. The receptors originated from a man aged 60-69 years with active or convalescent COVID-19.

The chain combines TRBV3-1 (or the pseudogene TRBV3-2) with TRBJ1-2; perhaps TRBD1 as D (5 bases). V was pared by 4 bases and J by 4 bases, with 13 bases between. The germline V gene encodes CDR1 LGHDT and CDR2 YNNKEL (reference sequence). This CDR3 spans 14 amino acids. This CDR3 reads CASSRAQGVYGYTF. Here the CDR3 DNA reads TGTGCCAGCAGCCGAGCCCAGGGTGTCTATGGCTACACCTTC.

The V and J genes are TRBV5-1 and TRBJ2-7; D is perhaps TRBD2 (6 bases). Deletions cut 4 bases from V and 5 bases from J, with 16 bases between. The CDR3 length is 14 residues. Germline V gene data show CDR1 as SGHRS and CDR2 as YFSETQ. Here the CDR3 reads CASSAGGAVDEQYF. CDR3 coding DNA: TGCGCCAGCAGCGCCGGAGGGGCAGTTGACGAGCAGTACTTC.

In its sample, this clone was seen a few times. This sequence joins TRBV9 and TRBJ2-5, with TRBD1 matching 7 bases. The CDR3 contains 14 residues. The germline V gene has CDR1 SGDLS and CDR2 YYNGEE. V gave up 0 bases and J gave up 4 bases; unmatched junction bases: 3. The CDR3 loop is CASSVAQGRETQYF. The DNA of the CDR3 is TGTGCCAGCAGCGTAGCACAGGGGAGAGAGACCCAGTACTTC.

The rearrangement uses TRBV9 and TRBJ2-5, with 13 bases aligning to TRBD2. The CDR3 sequence is 16 residues long. Trimming removed 4 bases from V and 5 bases from J; junction bases left unmatched: 8. CDR1 is SGDLS and CDR2 is YYNGEE in the germline V gene. The CDR3 region has the DNA TGTGCCAGCAGCCTCCCGGGACTAGCGGGGTCTGAGACCCAGTACTTC. Translation: CASSLPGLAGSETQYF.

This clone was detected once. V and J are TRBV7-2 and TRBJ2-1; no clear D. The CDR3 loop spans 12 amino acids. V lost 1 base, J lost 6 bases, and 4 bases lay in between. In germline, CDR1 is SGHTA, CDR2 FQGNSA. CDR3 in DNA: TGTGCCAGCAGCTTAGTTAGCAATGAGCAGTTCTTC. Encoded protein: CASSLVSNEQFF.

This sequence joins TRBV6-5 and TRBJ1-1, with D uncertain. CDR1 is MNHEY and CDR2 is SVGAGI in the germline V gene. This CDR3 region has 11 residues. Deletions cut 2 bases from V and 8 bases from J, with 6 bases between. CDR3 protein: CASSYLEEAFF. The CDR3 nucleotides read TGTGCCAGCAGTTACCTAGAGGAAGCTTTCTTT.

The rearrangement joins TRBV7-8 to TRBJ1-1; D is unclear. Trimming left V 1 base short and J 7 bases short, with 13 bases between. The length of the CDR3 is 14 residues. The germline V gene has CDR1 SGHVS and CDR2 FQNEAQ. The chain's CDR3 is CASSLGSLVGEAFF. DNA of the CDR3: TGTGCCAGCAGCTTAGGTAGCTTGGTTGGTGAAGCTTTCTTT. The full variable domain, with the rest looked up from reference TRBV7-8 and TRBJ1-1, is GAGVSQSPRYKVAKRGQDVALRCDPISGHVSLFWYQQALGQGPEFLTYFQNEAQLDKSGLPSDRFFAERPEGSVSTLKIQRTQQEDSAVYLCASSLGSLVGEAFFGQGTRLTVV.

The chain uses TRBV6-5 and TRBJ2-7; weak D call: TRBD1 (8 bases). The V and J ends lost 8 bases and 2 bases respectively, with 19 bases between them. Germline lookup yields CDR1 MNHEY and CDR2 SVGAGI. The CDR3 is 15 residues long. This chain's CDR3 is CASRGAGGYPYEQYF. CDR3 DNA sequence: TGTGCCAGCCGGGGGGCAGGGGGCTACCCCTACGAGCAGTACTTC.

This clone has just one count. The chain has TRBV9 and TRBJ1-1; D gene unclear. The CDR3 spans 13 residues. V dropped 4 bases and J dropped 3 bases, with 10 bases sitting between them. CDR1 and CDR2 (germline): SGDLS, YYNGEE. CDR3 coding DNA: TGTGCCAGCAGCCCTAGCGGAGACACTGAAGCTTTCTTT. Translated, it gives CASSPSGDTEAFF.

The rearrangement joins TRBV29-1 to TRBJ2-4; 10 nucleotides match TRBD1. The CDR3 is made up of 14 amino acids. J gave up 6 bases and V 7 bases, and 9 bases lay outside the gene matches. From germline, CDR1 is SQVTM and CDR2 ANQGSEA. CDR3: CSGVRTGGGNIQYF. CDR3 nucleotides: TGCAGCGGGGTTCGGACAGGGGGTGGAAACATTCAGTACTTC.

The chain recombines TRBV27 with TRBJ1-5; maybe TRBD1 (5 bases). Trimming shortened V by 5 bases and J by 11 bases, and 13 bases separated the two germline ends. The CDR3 runs 12 residues. Germline V CDR1 and CDR2: MNHEY, SMNVEV (reference sequence). The CDR3 nucleotides are TGTGCCAGCAGTGGGGCGGGGGGGACCCAGCATTTT. Its protein product is CASSGAGGTQHF.

V is TRBV24-1 and J is TRBJ2-5; 8 bases align to TRBD1. V was pared by 5 bases and J by 5 bases, with 6 bases of the junction left unmatched. The CDR3 is made up of 14 amino acids. From germline, CDR1 is KGHDR and CDR2 SFDVKD. Written as DNA, the CDR3 is TGTGCCACCAGTGGTCGGACAGGGCTGGAGACCCAGTACTTC. It encodes CATSGRTGLETQYF.

The rearrangement uses TRBV28 and TRBJ2-1; 8 bases map to TRBD2. V trimming: 7 bases; J trimming: 5 bases; junction bases outside the gene matches: 13. Germline CDR1 and CDR2: MDHEN and SYDVKM. The CDR3 runs 16 residues. The CDR3 DNA sequence: TGTGCCAGCACGGGCCGGCTCGGGAGGGGGGACAATGAGCAGTTCTTC. Its protein product is CASTGRLGRGDNEQFF. The entire variable domain, with the rest obtained from reference TRBV28 and TRBJ2-1, is as follows: DVKVTQSSRYLVKRTGEKVFLECVQDMDHENMFWYRQDPGLGLRLIYFSYDVKMKEKGDIPEGYSVSREKKERFSLILESASTNQTSMYLCASTGRLGRGDNEQFFGPGTRLTVL.

Worth noting for this clone: The DNA is left out, because the CDR3 cannot be placed on it with certainty; the CDR3 is given as TCRdb lists it. V usage is TRBV11-2 and J usage is TRBJ2-7; TRBD2, the table's D call, lacks a check against the DNA. Germline V CDR1 and CDR2: SGHAT, FQNNGV. The CDR3 is 16 amino acids in total, end residues counted. This CDR3 is CASSLESGRAAGEQYF.

This chain uses TRBV3-1 (or the pseudogene TRBV3-2) with TRBJ1-5; 7 positions agree with TRBD1. CDR3 length equals 16 residues. CDR1 is LGHDT, CDR2 YNNKEL, per germline (reference sequence). V trimming: 1 base; J trimming: 2 bases; junction bases outside the gene matches: 5. The CDR3 protein is CASSQAGTARNQPQHF. CDR3 DNA: TGTGCCAGCAGCCAAGCCGGGACAGCGCGCAATCAGCCCCAGCATTTT.

The chain carries TRBV5-5 and TRBJ2-7, with 8 positions matching TRBD2. The germline V gene encodes CDR1 SGHKS and CDR2 YYEKEE (reference sequence). Trimming cost V 0 bases and J 3 bases; bases outside gene matches: 5. This CDR3 is 15 amino acids long. The CDR3 DNA reads TGTGCCAGCAGCTTGGGACTAGCGATAGGCTACGAGCAGTACTTC. It encodes CASSLGLAIGYEQYF.

The gene calls are TRBV9 and TRBJ1-2; TRBD1 might be the D (5 bases). There are 17 residues in the CDR3. The germline V gene has CDR1 SGDLS and CDR2 YYNGEE. Trimming removed 3 bases from V and 5 bases from J, with 23 bases in between. The CDR3 reads CASSDTPGPSRGYGYTF. The CDR3 DNA is TGTGCCAGCAGCGACACTCCGGGGCCATCGCGGGGTTATGGCTACACCTTC.

CDR3 nucleotide sequence: TGTGCCAGCAGTTACTCCCTCGTCTCGGCGGTCGGGCAGTACTTC. As protein: CASSYSLVSAVGQYF. The chain has TRBV6-2 or TRBV6-3 and TRBJ2-7; D remains ambiguous. Trimming shortened V by 0 bases and J by 9 bases, and 18 bases separated the two germline ends. CDR1 is MNHEY, CDR2 SVGEGT, per germline. This CDR3 spans 15 amino acids.

This rearrangement joins TRBV5-1 to TRBJ1-2; 8 bases are shared with TRBD1. The germline V gene has CDR1 SGHRS and CDR2 YFSETQ. The ends lost 4 bases at V and 4 bases at J; junction bases unmatched: 12. This CDR3 has 16 amino acids. In DNA form, the CDR3 reads TGCGCCAGCAGCCTCTTAGGACAGGGCCGGGGCTATGGCTACACCTTC. Protein sequence: CASSLLGQGRGYGYTF.

In DNA form, the CDR3 reads TGTGCCAGCAGCCTGCCGGAAGGGGACAGGGCAGAGCGGGAGACCCAGTACTTC. This sequence encodes CASSLPEGDRAERETQYF. The chain employs TRBV7-9 and TRBJ2-5; 9 bases align to TRBD1. CDR1 is SEHNR, CDR2 FQNEAQ, per germline (reference sequence). The CDR3 contains 18 residues. Trimming removed 5 bases from V and 5 bases from J; junction bases left unmatched: 18.

With regard to this clone: One junction end disagrees with the germline gene, perhaps due to a read error. The chain combines TRBV7-7 with TRBJ2-5; TRBD2 matches 13 bases. Germline V gene lookup returns CDR1 SSHAT and CDR2 FNYEAQ (reference sequence). CDR3 size: 16 residues. The DNA for the CDR3 is TGTGCTAGCAGCCTCGGGACTAGCGGGGCCTGGGAGACCCAGTACTTC. Protein: CASSLGTSGAWETQYF.